The rows below give T cell receptor beta chains drawn from one sample of a study of OX40 agonist ivuxolimab in advanced cancers. The repertoire was sequenced with immunoSEQ multiplex PCR; TCRdb's copy has only in-frame clones and lacks some. The sample has about 9,100 clones, about nine tenths seen once. The specimen comprised CD4+ or CD8+ T cells sorted from blood, sampled in a trial of the OX40 agonist ivuxolimab. The receptors shown here come from an adult with an advanced solid tumor such as melanoma, head and neck, liver or kidney cancer. CDR3s include the opening cysteine and the closing phenylalanine or tryptophan. The D gene is left open where the match is weak.

j_gene: TRBJ2-1
v_gene: TRBV6-1
d_gene: TRBD1
CDR3aa: CASSQQGKGYEQFF

j_gene: TRBJ2-7
v_gene: TRBV5-1
d_gene: -
CDR3aa: CASSEGLSSYEQYF

j_gene: TRBJ2-7
v_gene: TRBV7-9
d_gene: -
CDR3aa: CASSLLVSYEQYF

j_gene: TRBJ2-7
v_gene: TRBV2
d_gene: -
CDR3aa: CASIGGYEQCF

j_gene: TRBJ2-2
v_gene: TRBV29-1
d_gene: TRBD2
CDR3aa: CSVVMAGGPNTGELFF

j_gene: TRBJ2-7
v_gene: TRBV28
d_gene: -
CDR3aa: CASSLGPGSSYEQYF

j_gene: TRBJ1-2
v_gene: TRBV13
d_gene: -
CDR3aa: CASSLGGATDGYTF

j_gene: TRBJ1-1
v_gene: TRBV2
d_gene: TRBD1
CDR3aa: CASSEDREAFF

j_gene: TRBJ2-7
v_gene: TRBV11-2
d_gene: TRBD1
CDR3aa: CASSYTTGAYEQYF

j_gene: TRBJ1-2
v_gene: TRBV5-4
d_gene: -
CDR3aa: CASSFSGGAGGYTF

j_gene: TRBJ2-2
v_gene: TRBV7-6
d_gene: TRBD1
CDR3aa: CASSLGQGSTGELFF